The rows below give T cell receptor beta chains drawn from one sample of a study of T cell responses to AZD1222 COVID-19 vaccine. Sequenced by immunoSEQ multiplex PCR; TCRdb stores in-frame clones only, minus some. The data hold some 130,000 clones, with 90% to 95% observed a single time. The sample here was peripheral blood, taken on day 0 of AZD1222 vaccination. These receptors all stem from an adult in good health. Both conserved end residues are part of each CDR3. D genes are given only for firm matches. Clone size is shown for a subset of rows, as once, few, many or a class of expanded clone.

TRBV30,TRBJ2-3,NA,NA,TGTGCCTGGAGCGCCACAGGGATGAGCACAGATACGCAGTATTTT,CAWSATGMSTDTQYF
TRBV3-1/TRBV3-2,TRBJ2-7,NA,TRBD1,TGTGCCAGCAGCCTCGGGACAGGGCGCGAGCAGTACTTC,CASSLGTGREQYF
TRBV27,TRBJ2-6,NA,TRBD2,TGTGCCAGCAGTTCCCCATCAGCGGGAGGGCCAGGTGCCAACGTCCTGACTTTC,CASSSPSAGGPGANVLTF
TRBV18,TRBJ2-7,NA,TRBD1,TGTGCCAGCTCACCACTACGAGGGACAGGGTTTAACGAGCAGTACTTC,CASSPLRGTGFNEQYF
TRBV9,TRBJ1-2,NA,NA,TGTGCCAGCAGCGCCCTTCAGGGAGGGGGGCTAAGTGGCTACACCTTC,CASSALQGGGLSGYTF
TRBV27,TRBJ1-6,NA,TRBD1,TGTGCCAGCAGCCCTCCGGGACAGGGGCTCTATAATTCACCCCTCCACTTT,CASSPPGQGLYNSPLHF
TRBV9,TRBJ2-3,once,NA,TGTGCCAGCAGCATTATCGGGACTAGCACAGATACGCAGTATTTT,CASSIIGTSTDTQYF
TRBV2,TRBJ1-4,NA,NA,TGTGCCAGCAGTGAAGCGCTTCGGGGGGCAGACGAAAAACTGTTTTTT,CASSEALRGADEKLFF
TRBV13,TRBJ2-7,NA,TRBD2,TGTGCCAGCAGCCTAGGGTCGGGGGGCGAGCAGTACTTC,CASSLGSGGEQYF
TRBV7-2,TRBJ1-1,NA,NA,TGTGCCAGCAGCTTATGGGGTAAGAGTGGGAACACTGAAGCTTTCTTT,CASSLWGKSGNTEAFF
TRBV19,TRBJ2-7,NA,NA,TGTGCCAGTAGACGGGGACGGGACTTCTTCTACGAGCAGTACTTC,CASRRGRDFFYEQYF
TRBV7-9,TRBJ1-2,few,NA,TGTGCCAGCAGCCCCGGGGGGCCTGGTGTCTATGGCTACACCTTC,CASSPGGPGVYGYTF
TRBV5-1,TRBJ2-7,few,TRBD1,TGCGCCAGCAGCTTGGGATACGGACAGGGCAATCCCTACGAGCAGTACTTC,CASSLGYGQGNPYEQYF
TRBV6-2/TRBV6-3,TRBJ1-5,NA,NA,TGTGCCAGCCGCCCCGGCCGTTCTTTGGAAAATCAGCCCCAGCATTTT,CASRPGRSLENQPQHF
TRBV6-2/TRBV6-3,TRBJ2-1,NA,NA,TGTGCCAGCAGTTCCGGGGACTCCTACAATGAGCAGTTCTTC,CASSSGDSYNEQFF
TRBV2,TRBJ2-2,NA,NA,TGTGCCAGCAGTGCGGCCAGCGGGAACACCGGGGAGCTGTTTTTT,CASSAASGNTGELFF
TRBV30,TRBJ1-5,NA,NA,TGTGCCTGGAGGGAACCCTGGGCCTCGAGGAGTCAGCCCCAGCATTTT,CAWREPWASRSQPQHF
TRBV19,TRBJ1-2,NA,TRBD1,TGTGCCAGTAGTATGCGCTCGGGGACAGTAGTCGGCTACACCTTC,CASSMRSGTVVGYTF
TRBV7-9,TRBJ1-1,NA,NA,TGTGCCAGCGAGGGGATGGGAACTGAAGCTTTCTTT,CASEGMGTEAFF
TRBV5-6,TRBJ1-4,few,TRBD1,TGTGCCAGCAGCTCCGGGACAGCATCTAATGAAAAACTGTTTTTT,CASSSGTASNEKLFF
TRBV4-3,TRBJ1-2,few,NA,TGCGCCAGCAGCAGTGGGGGGCGAGAGGTCTATGGCTACACCTTC,CASSSGGREVYGYTF
TRBV20-1,TRBJ1-6,NA,TRBD1,TGCAGTGCTAGTCTCAAGGGACAGGGAGTCTCACCCCTCCACTTT,CSASLKGQGVSPLHF
TRBV5-8,TRBJ2-7,NA,TRBD1,TGTGCCAGCAGGAGACCGGGACAGGGGTACGAGCAGTACTTC,CASRRPGQGYEQYF
TRBV28,TRBJ1-5,NA,NA,TGTGCCAGCAGTTGGTTGAAGGGAGGTGCCAATCAGCCCCAGCATTTT,CASSWLKGGANQPQHF
TRBV7-8,TRBJ1-2,NA,NA,TGTGCCAGCAGCTTAGTGAAGGGGGGCCAGAATGGCTACACCTTC,CASSLVKGGQNGYTF
TRBV25-1,TRBJ1-5,NA,NA,TGTGCCAGCAGTGAATTCGTGGTAAATCAGCCCCAGCATTTT,CASSEFVVNQPQHF
TRBV27,TRBJ1-1,NA,NA,TGTGCCAGCAGCAGGGGCTTGGGGAACACTGAAGCTTTCTTT,CASSRGLGNTEAFF
TRBV5-1,TRBJ2-7,NA,NA,TGCGCCAGCAGCTTACCCTCCTACGAGCAGTACTTC,CASSLPSYEQYF
TRBV9,TRBJ2-1,NA,NA,TGTGCCAGCAGCTCCGGGGTGGTGGCGGGGAATGAGCAGTTCTTC,CASSSGVVAGNEQFF
TRBV29-1,TRBJ1-5,NA,TRBD1,TGCAGATGCCCCGGACAGGGGGATCAGCCCCAGCATTTT,CRCPGQGDQPQHF
TRBV19,TRBJ2-5,NA,TRBD1,TGTGCCAGTAGTCCCGCCGACAGGGGCCAAGAGACCCAGTACTTC,CASSPADRGQETQYF
TRBV19,TRBJ1-1,few,NA,TGTGCCAGTAGTATACCCCCCTGGAACACTGAAGCTTTCTTT,CASSIPPWNTEAFF
TRBV7-9,TRBJ2-3,NA,TRBD2,TGTGCCAGCAGCCTAGCGGGAAAGGGGGATACGCAGTATTTT,CASSLAGKGDTQYF